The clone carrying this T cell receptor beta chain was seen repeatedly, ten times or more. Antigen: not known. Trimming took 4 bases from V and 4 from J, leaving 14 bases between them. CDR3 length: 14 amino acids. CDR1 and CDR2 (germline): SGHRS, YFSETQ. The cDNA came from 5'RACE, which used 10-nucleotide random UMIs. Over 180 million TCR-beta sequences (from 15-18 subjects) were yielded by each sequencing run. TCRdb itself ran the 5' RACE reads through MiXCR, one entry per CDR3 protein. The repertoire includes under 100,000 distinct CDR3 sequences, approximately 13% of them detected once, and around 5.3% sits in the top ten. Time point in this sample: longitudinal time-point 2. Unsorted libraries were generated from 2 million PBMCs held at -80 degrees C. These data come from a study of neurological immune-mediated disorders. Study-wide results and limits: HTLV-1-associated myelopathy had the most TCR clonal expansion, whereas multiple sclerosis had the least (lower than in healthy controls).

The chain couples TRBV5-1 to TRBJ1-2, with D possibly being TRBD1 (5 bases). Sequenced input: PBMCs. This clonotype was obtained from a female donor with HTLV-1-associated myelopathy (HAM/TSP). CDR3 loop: CASSPDGGSYGYTF. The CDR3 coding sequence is TGCGCCAGCAGCCCGGACGGGGGATCCTATGGCTACACCTTC.